The 18 T cell receptor beta chains below all came from one sample that was sequenced in a study of beta chain features in type 1 diabetes. The investigators reverse transcribed all of the isolated RNA, so they sequenced expressed TCRB transcripts. Repertoires were generated with immunoSEQ multiplex PCR, while TCRdb's copy carries only in-frame clones and drops some. The sample records about 140,000 clones, 9.7% being singletons. What was sequenced was central memory CD4+ T cells from blood. These receptors were obtained from a middle-aged woman in good health.

The sample holds a few counts of this clone. One end of the junction fails to match germline, which may point to a read error. The V gene is TRBV7-7, the J gene TRBJ2-2; maybe TRBD1 (5 bases). This CDR3 has 14 residues. Germline CDR1 is SSHAT and CDR2 is FNYEAQ (reference sequence). The CDR3 DNA reads TGTGCTAGCAGCTTGGGGCAAAACACCGGGGAGCTGTTTTTT. It codes for CASSLGQNTGELFF.

There are a few counts of this clone. The chain links TRBV9 to TRBJ2-2, with 7 nucleotides matching TRBD1. The V gene's germline CDR1 is SGDLS and CDR2 YYNGEE. With V trimmed by 5 bases and J by 5 bases, 6 bases remained unmatched. The CDR3 consists of 14 residues. The CDR3, as DNA: TGTGCCAGCAGGCAGGGGGAAGAAACCGGGGAGCTGTTTTTT. Translated, it gives CASRQGEETGELFF.

V gene TRBV2 combines with J gene TRBJ2-7, with 9 bases matching TRBD2. V was clipped by 2 bases and J by 7 bases; unmatched bases: 9. The CDR3 contains 15 residues. Germline V gene data show CDR1 as SNHLY and CDR2 as FYNNEI. The CDR3 DNA reads as TGTGCCAGCAGTGAATTTGCGGGGGGGCTGGGTGAGCAGTACTTC. This sequence encodes CASSEFAGGLGEQYF.

Only a few counts were recorded for this clone. The CDR3 spells CASGPGRNSPLHF. CDR3 DNA: TGTGCCAGCGGACCCGGGAGGAATTCACCCCTCCACTTT. V and J are TRBV6-5 and TRBJ1-6; unclear D gene. The CDR3 is 13 residues long. Germline lookup yields CDR1 MNHEY and CDR2 SVGAGI. Trimming left V 8 bases short and J 7 bases short, with 12 bases between.

The chain combines TRBV6-1 with TRBJ1-2; 8 bases are a match to TRBD1. In germline, CDR1 is MNHNS, CDR2 SASEGT. The CDR3 has 16 amino acids. The V segment lost 2 bases and the J segment 4 bases; nucleotides outside the gene matches: 9. CDR3 amino acids: CASSERTGSYGYGYTF. CDR3 DNA: TGTGCCAGCAGTGAACGGACAGGGAGCTATGGCTATGGCTACACCTTC.

Only a few counts were recorded for this clone. The chain carries TRBV7-2 and TRBJ1-4; D remains ambiguous. The germline V gene has CDR1 SGHTA and CDR2 FQGNSA. Trimming left V 4 bases short and J 0 bases short, with 9 bases between. CDR3 length equals 15 residues. The CDR3 DNA follows: TGTGCCAGCAGCTCCCTCCTCGCAACTAATGAAAAACTGTTTTTT. Its translation is CASSSLLATNEKLFF.

The chain is built from TRBV28 and TRBJ1-1, with 8 nucleotides matching TRBD1. The CDR3 is 14 residues long. Looked up from germline, CDR1 is MDHEN and CDR2 is SYDVKM. With 2 bases clipped from V and 8 bases from J, the junction kept 7 bases outside the gene matches. Here the CDR3 reads CASSLLTTGAEAFF. The CDR3 DNA is TGTGCCAGCAGTTTACTTACGACAGGGGCCGAAGCTTTCTTT.

The chain employs TRBV29-1 and TRBJ2-5, with 13 bases fitting TRBD2. Per germline, CDR1 SQVTM and CDR2 ANQGSEA. The CDR3 extends over 15 amino acids. J gave up 3 bases and V 7 bases, and 8 bases lay outside the gene matches. CDR3 loop: CSARTSGGREETQYF. The CDR3 bases are TGCAGCGCCCGGACTAGCGGGGGCCGGGAAGAGACCCAGTACTTC.

This clone was found a few times. The chain recombines TRBV11-2 with TRBJ2-5, with TRBD2 matching over 13 bases. Germline V gene data show CDR1 as SGHAT and CDR2 as FQNNGV. This CDR3 spans 15 amino acids. V was clipped by 5 bases and J by 4 bases; unmatched bases: 4. The CDR3 region has the DNA TGTGCCAGCAGCCCTACTAGCGGGGGGGGAGAGACCCAGTACTTC. Translation: CASSPTSGGGETQYF.

This clone came up a few times. V is TRBV14 and J is TRBJ1-1; D unresolved. V was clipped by 4 bases and J by 7 bases, with 28 bases between them. CDR1 is SGHDN and CDR2 is FVKESK in the germline V gene. This CDR3 has 18 amino acids. CDR3 in DNA: TGTGCCAGCAGCCGGTTGGGCACCGCTGTTGCGGGCGCCGATGAAGCTTTCTTT. Its protein product is CASSRLGTAVAGADEAFF. The entire variable domain, with the rest obtained from reference TRBV14 and TRBJ1-1, is as follows: EAGVTQFPSHSVIEKGQTVTLRCDPISGHDNLYWYRRVMGKEIKFLLHFVKESKQDESGMPNNRFLAERTGGTYSTLKVQPAELEDSGVYFCASSRLGTAVAGADEAFFGQGTRLTVV.

In its sample, this clone was seen a few times. V usage is TRBV2 and J usage is TRBJ1-6; D remains unclear. The CDR3 spans 13 residues. CDR1 is SNHLY, CDR2 FYNNEI, per germline. V lost 7 bases and J lost 7, with 11 bases in between. The CDR3: CASTLRPNSPLHF. The CDR3, as DNA: TGTGCCAGCACCTTGAGGCCAAATTCACCCCTCCACTTT.

The chain uses TRBV5-1 and TRBJ1-4; D not certain. CDR1 and CDR2 (germline): SGHRS, YFSETQ. This CDR3 has 16 residues. Trimming left V 3 bases short and J 0 bases short, with 12 bases between. CDR3 protein: CASSSGGSATNEKLFF. CDR3 nucleotide sequence: TGCGCCAGCAGCTCCGGAGGGAGTGCAACTAATGAAAAACTGTTTTTT.

The rearrangement uses TRBV7-2 and TRBJ2-3, with a weak D call TRBD2 (5 bases). CDR3 length: 17 residues. Germline lookup yields CDR1 SGHTA and CDR2 FQGNSA. With 2 bases removed from V and 6 bases from J, the gap between germline ends came to 21 bases. CDR3 residues: CASSLKSRTSALDTQYF. In nucleotides, the CDR3 is TGTGCCAGCAGCTTAAAAAGCCGGACTTCCGCCCTGGATACGCAGTATTTT.

This clone has a handful of counts. The rearrangement uses TRBV5-1 and TRBJ1-1; a possible D gene is TRBD1 (5 bases). This CDR3 comprises 14 residues. The V end lost 1 base, the J end lost 5 bases, and 12 bases lay between the germline ends. Germline V CDR1 and CDR2: SGHRS, YFSETQ. This CDR3 is CASSLLGVGTEAFF. CDR3 DNA: TGCGCCAGCAGCTTGCTAGGGGTAGGGACTGAAGCTTTCTTT.

This clone was found a few times. The rearrangement uses TRBV5-5 and TRBJ1-4, with TRBD1 identical over 8 bases. J gave up 8 bases and V 5 bases, and 8 bases lay outside the gene matches. There are 14 residues in the CDR3. CDR1 and CDR2 (germline): SGHKS, YYEKEE (reference sequence). The CDR3 here is CASSRGQGREKLFF. The CDR3, as DNA: TGTGCCAGCAGTCGCGGACAGGGAAGAGAAAAACTGTTTTTT.

Of note for this clone: The junction differs from germline at one of its ends, possibly a read error. This chain links TRBV30 with TRBJ2-7; D not certain. The CDR3 consists of 10 residues. Germline CDR1 and CDR2: GTSNPN and SVGIG (reference sequence). This CDR3 is CAWTPLLRDF. The CDR3 DNA is TGTGCCTGGACCCCCCTCCTCCGGGACTTC. Full variable domain (missing parts from reference TRBV30 and TRBJ2-7): SQTIHQWPATLVQPVGSPLSLECTVEGTSNPNLYWYRQAAGRGLQLLFYSVGIGQISSEVPQNLSASRPQDRQFILSSKKLLLSDSGFYLCAWTPLLRDFGPGTRLTVT.

This clone was observed at least ten times. The chain has TRBV11-2 and TRBJ2-3; D gene unclear. The germline V and J ends were trimmed by 5 bases and 2 bases, with 2 bases remaining between them. The CDR3 runs to 11 residues. Germline CDR1 is SGHAT and CDR2 is FQNNGV. CDR3 sequence: CASSHTDTQYF. CDR3 sequence (DNA): TGTGCCAGCAGCCACACAGATACGCAGTATTTT.

This clone has at least ten counts. The chain uses TRBV7-9 and TRBJ1-1, with unresolved D. CDR3 size: 15 residues. The V gene's germline CDR1 is SEHNR and CDR2 FQNEAQ (reference sequence). V shed 1 base and J shed 4 bases, with 13 bases lying between them. CDR3 protein: CASSLVGLKVTEAFF. The CDR3 DNA sequence: TGTGCCAGCAGCTTAGTGGGCCTAAAGGTCACTGAAGCTTTCTTT.